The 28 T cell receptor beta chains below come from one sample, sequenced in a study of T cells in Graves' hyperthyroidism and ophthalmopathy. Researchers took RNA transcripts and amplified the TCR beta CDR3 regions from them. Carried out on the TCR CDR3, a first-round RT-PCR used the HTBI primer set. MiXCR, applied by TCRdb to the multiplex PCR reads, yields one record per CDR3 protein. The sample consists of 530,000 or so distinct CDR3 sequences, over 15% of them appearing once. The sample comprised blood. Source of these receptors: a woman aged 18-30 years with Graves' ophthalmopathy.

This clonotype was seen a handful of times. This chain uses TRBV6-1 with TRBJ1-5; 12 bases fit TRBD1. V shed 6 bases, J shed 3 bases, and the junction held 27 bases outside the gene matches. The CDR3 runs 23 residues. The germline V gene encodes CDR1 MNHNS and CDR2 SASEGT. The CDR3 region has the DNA TGTGCCAGCAGAAAAACGGGGGGGGGACAGGGGGCCTCACTTCCCAACCCCAATCAGCCCCAGCATTTT. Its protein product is CASRKTGGGQGASLPNPNQPQHF.

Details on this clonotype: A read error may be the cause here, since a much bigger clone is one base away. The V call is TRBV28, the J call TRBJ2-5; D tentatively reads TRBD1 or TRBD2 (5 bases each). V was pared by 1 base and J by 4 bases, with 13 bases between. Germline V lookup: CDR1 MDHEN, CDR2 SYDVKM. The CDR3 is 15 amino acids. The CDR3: CASSLYRRIGETQYF. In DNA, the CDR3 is TGTGCCAGCAGTTTATACAGGAGGATTGGAGAGACCCAGTACTTC.

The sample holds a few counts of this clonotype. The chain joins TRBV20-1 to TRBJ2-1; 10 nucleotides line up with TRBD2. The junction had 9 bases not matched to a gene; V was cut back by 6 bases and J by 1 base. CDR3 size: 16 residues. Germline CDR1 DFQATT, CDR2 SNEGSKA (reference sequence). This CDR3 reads CSATPGLASSYNEQFF. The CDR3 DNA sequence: TGCAGTGCCACCCCGGGACTAGCGTCGTCCTACAATGAGCAGTTCTTC.

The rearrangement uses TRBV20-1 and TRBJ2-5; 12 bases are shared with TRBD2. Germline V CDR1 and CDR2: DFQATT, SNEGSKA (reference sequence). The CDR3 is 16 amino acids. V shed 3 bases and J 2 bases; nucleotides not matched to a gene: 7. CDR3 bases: TGCAGTGCTAGCCTAACTAGCGGGAGGCCTCAAGAGACCCAGTACTTC. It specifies CSASLTSGRPQETQYF.

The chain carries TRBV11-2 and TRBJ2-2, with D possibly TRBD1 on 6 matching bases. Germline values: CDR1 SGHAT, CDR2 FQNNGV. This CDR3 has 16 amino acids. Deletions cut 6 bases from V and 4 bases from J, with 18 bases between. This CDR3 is CASSRSLLQGTGELFF. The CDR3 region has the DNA TGTGCCAGCAGTCGATCACTTCTACAGGGCACCGGGGAGCTGTTTTTT.

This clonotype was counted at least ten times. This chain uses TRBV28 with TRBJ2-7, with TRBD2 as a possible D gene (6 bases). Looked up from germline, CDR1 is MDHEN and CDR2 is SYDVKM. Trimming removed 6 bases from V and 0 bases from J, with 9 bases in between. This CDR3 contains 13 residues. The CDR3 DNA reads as TGTGCCAGCAGACTAGCTCGCTCCTACGAGCAGTACTTC. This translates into CASRLARSYEQYF.

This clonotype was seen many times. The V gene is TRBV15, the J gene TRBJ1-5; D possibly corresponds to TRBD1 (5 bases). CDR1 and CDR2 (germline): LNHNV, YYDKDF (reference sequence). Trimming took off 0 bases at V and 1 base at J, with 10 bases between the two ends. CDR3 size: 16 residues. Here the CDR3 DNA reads TGTGCCACCAGCAGAGATCGACGGGGGAGCAATCAGCCCCAGCATTTT. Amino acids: CATSRDRRGSNQPQHF.

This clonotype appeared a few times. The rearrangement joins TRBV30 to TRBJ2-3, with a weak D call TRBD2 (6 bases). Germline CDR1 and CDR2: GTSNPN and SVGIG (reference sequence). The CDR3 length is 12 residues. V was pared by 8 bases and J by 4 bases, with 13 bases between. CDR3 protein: CAGWRGSDTQYF. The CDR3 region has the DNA TGTGCCGGGTGGCGGGGATCAGATACGCAGTATTTT.

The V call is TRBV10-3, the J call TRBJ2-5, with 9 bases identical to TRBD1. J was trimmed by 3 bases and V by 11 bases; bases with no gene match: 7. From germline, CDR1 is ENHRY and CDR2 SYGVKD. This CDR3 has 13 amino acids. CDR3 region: CAFSRDREETQYF. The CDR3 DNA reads TGTGCCTTTTCCCGGGACAGGGAAGAGACCCAGTACTTC.

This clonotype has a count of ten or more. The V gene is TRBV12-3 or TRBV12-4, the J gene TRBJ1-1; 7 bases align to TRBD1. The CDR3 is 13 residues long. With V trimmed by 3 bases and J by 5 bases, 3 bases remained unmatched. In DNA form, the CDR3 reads TGTGCCAGCAGTTTTGGGACAGTTACTGAAGCTTTCTTT. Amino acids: CASSFGTVTEAFF.

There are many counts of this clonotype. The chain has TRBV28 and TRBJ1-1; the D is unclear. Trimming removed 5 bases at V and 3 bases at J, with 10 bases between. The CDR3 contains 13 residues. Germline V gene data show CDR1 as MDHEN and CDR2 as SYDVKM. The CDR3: CASSPKRDTEAFF. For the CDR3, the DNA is TGTGCCAGCAGTCCTAAACGGGACACTGAAGCTTTCTTT.

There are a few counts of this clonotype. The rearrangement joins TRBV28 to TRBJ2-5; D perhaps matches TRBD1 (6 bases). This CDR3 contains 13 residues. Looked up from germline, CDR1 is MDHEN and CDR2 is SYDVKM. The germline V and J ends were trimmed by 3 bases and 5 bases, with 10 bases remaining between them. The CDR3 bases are TGTGCCAGCAGTTTTACAGGGTTGGAGACCCAGTACTTC. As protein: CASSFTGLETQYF.

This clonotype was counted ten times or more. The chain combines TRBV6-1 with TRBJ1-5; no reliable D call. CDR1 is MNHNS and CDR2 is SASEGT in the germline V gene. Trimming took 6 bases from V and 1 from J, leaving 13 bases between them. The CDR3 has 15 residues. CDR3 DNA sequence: TGTGCCAGCAGCCGGTCGCTAGGGAGCAATCAGCCCCAGCATTTT. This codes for CASSRSLGSNQPQHF.

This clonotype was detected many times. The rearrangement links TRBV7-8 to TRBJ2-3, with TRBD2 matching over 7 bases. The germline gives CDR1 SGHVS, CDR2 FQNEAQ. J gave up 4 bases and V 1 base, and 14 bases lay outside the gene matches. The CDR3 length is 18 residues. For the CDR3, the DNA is TGTGCCAGCAGCTTAGTTCCGAGGAGCGGGGTTCGCCCAGATACGCAGTATTTT. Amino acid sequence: CASSLVPRSGVRPDTQYF.

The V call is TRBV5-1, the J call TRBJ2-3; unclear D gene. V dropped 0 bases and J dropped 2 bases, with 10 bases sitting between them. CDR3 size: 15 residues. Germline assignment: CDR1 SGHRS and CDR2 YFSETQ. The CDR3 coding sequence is TGCGCCAGCAGCTTGGAAGAAACTTACACAGATACGCAGTATTTT. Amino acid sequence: CASSLEETYTDTQYF. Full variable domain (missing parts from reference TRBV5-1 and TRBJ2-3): KAGVTQTPRYLIKTRGQQVTLSCSPISGHRSVSWYQQTPGQGLQFLFEYFSETQRNKGNFPGRFSGRQFSNSRSEMNVSTLELGDSALYLCASSLEETYTDTQYFGPGTRLTVL.

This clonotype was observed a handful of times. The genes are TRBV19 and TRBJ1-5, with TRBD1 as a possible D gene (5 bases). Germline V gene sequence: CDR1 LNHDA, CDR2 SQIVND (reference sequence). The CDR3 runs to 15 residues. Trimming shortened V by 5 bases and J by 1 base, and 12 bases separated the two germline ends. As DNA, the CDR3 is TGTGCCAGTAGTCCAGGACATTGGAGCAATCAGCCCCAGCATTTT. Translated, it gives CASSPGHWSNQPQHF.

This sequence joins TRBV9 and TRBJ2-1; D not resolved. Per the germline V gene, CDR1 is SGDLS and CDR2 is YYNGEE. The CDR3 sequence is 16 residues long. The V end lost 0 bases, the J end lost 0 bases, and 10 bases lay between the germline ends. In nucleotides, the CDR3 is TGTGCCAGCAGCGTAGAGGGATCCAGCTCCTACAATGAGCAGTTCTTC. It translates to CASSVEGSSSYNEQFF.

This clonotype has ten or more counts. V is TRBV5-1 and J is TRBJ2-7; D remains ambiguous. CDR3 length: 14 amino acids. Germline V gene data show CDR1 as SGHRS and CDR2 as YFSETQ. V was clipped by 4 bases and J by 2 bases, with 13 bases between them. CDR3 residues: CASSQQHGPYEQYF. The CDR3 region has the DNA TGCGCCAGCAGCCAGCAACACGGCCCCTACGAGCAGTACTTC.

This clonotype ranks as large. CDR3 residues: CASISQGPRSGEQYF. CDR3 nucleotides: TGTGCCAGCATTTCGCAGGGGCCCCGTTCGGGAGAGCAGTACTTC. The genes are TRBV6-1 and TRBJ2-7; tentative D call: TRBD1 (6 bases). V was shortened by 7 bases and J by 7 bases, with 23 bases between the two germline ends. Germline lookup yields CDR1 MNHNS and CDR2 SASEGT. The CDR3 sequence is 15 residues long.

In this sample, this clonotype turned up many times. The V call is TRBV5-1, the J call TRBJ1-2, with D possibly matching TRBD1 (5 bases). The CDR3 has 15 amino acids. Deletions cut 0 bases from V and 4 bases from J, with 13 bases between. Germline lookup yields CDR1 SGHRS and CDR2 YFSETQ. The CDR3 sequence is CASSLEAAGGYGYTF. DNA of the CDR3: TGCGCCAGCAGCTTGGAAGCTGCGGGGGGCTATGGCTACACCTTC. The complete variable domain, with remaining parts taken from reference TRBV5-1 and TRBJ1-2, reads KAGVTQTPRYLIKTRGQQVTLSCSPISGHRSVSWYQQTPGQGLQFLFEYFSETQRNKGNFPGRFSGRQFSNSRSEMNVSTLELGDSALYLCASSLEAAGGYGYTFGSGTRLTVV.

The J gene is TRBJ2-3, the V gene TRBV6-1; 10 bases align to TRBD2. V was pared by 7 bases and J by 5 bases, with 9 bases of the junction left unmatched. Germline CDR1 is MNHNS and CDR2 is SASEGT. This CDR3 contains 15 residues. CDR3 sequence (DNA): TGTGCCAGCATCCCCTCGGCTAGCGGGGGAGATACGCAGTATTTT. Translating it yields CASIPSASGGDTQYF.

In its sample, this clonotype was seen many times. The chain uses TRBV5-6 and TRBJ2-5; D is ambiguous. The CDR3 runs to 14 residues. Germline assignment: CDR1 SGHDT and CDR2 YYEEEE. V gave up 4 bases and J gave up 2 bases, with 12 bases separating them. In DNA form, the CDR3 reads TGTGCCAGCAGCGTACCGGTAGGGCAAGAGACCCAGTACTTC. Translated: CASSVPVGQETQYF.

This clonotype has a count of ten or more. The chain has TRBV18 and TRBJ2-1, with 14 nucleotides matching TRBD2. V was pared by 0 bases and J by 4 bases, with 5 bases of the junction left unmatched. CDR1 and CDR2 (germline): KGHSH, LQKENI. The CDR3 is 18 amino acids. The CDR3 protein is CASSPPLGTSGSYNEQFF. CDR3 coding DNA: TGTGCCAGCTCACCACCCCTTGGGACTAGCGGGAGTTACAATGAGCAGTTCTTC.

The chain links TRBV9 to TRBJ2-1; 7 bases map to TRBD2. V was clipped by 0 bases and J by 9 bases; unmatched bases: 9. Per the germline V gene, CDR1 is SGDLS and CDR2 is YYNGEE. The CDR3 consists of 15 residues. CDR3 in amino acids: CASSVATGGLVEQFF. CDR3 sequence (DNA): TGTGCCAGCAGCGTAGCGACGGGGGGACTCGTTGAGCAGTTCTTC.

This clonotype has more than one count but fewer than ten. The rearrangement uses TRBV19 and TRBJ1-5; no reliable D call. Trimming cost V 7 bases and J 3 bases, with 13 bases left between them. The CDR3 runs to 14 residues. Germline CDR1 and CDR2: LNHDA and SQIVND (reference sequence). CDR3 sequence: CASNPEGFNQPQHF. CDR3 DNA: TGTGCCAGTAATCCGGAGGGATTCAATCAGCCCCAGCATTTT.

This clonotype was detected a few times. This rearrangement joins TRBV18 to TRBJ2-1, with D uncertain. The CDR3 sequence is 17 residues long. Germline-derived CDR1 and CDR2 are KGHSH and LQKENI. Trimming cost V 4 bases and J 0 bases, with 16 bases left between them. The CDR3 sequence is CASSRVNPSTSYNEQFF. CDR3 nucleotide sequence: TGTGCCAGCTCACGCGTAAACCCCTCAACCTCCTACAATGAGCAGTTCTTC.

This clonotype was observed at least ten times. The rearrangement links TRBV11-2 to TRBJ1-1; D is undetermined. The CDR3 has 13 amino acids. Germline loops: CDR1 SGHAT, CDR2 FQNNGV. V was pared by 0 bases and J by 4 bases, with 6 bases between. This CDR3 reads CASSLEWVTEAFF. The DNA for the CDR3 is TGTGCCAGCAGCTTAGAATGGGTCACTGAAGCTTTCTTT.

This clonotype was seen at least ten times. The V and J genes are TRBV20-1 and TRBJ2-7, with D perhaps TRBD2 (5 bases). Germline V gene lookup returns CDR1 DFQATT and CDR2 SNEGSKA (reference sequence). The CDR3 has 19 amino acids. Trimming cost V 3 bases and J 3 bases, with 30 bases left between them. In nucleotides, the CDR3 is TGCAGTGCTAGGCCCCCGGCCATCCGGCCGCCCTACAGCGGCTACGAGCAGTACTTC. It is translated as CSARPPAIRPPYSGYEQYF.